These 8 T cell receptor beta chains originate from one sample sequenced in a study of blood T cell repertoires in COVID-19. TCRdb keeps only in-frame clones here, not all; method: immunoSEQ multiplex PCR. Of approximately 150,000 clones listed, approximately 90% are singletons. Sequenced material: peripheral blood. These receptor sequences come from a woman aged 45 to 65 with acute or convalescent COVID-19.

The genes are TRBV6-5 and TRBJ2-7; 7 nucleotides match TRBD1. The trim removed 5 bases at V and 3 bases at J, leaving 10 bases unmatched. The CDR3 runs 15 residues. Germline CDR1 MNHEY, CDR2 SVGAGI. The CDR3: CASSPDRAGLYEQYF. In DNA form, the CDR3 reads TGTGCCAGCAGTCCCGACAGGGCAGGGCTCTACGAGCAGTACTTC.

This clone was counted once. This chain connects TRBV29-1 to TRBJ1-2; 8 bases are shared with TRBD1. V lost 1 base and J lost 4; bases outside the gene matches: 8. The length of the CDR3 is 15 residues. The germline gives CDR1 SQVTM, CDR2 ANQGSEA. The CDR3 reads CSVEGGTGQVYGYTF. The CDR3 nucleotides are TGCAGCGTTGAAGGGGGTACGGGACAGGTCTATGGCTACACCTTC. Full variable domain (remainder filled in from reference TRBV29-1 and TRBJ1-2): SAVISQKPSRDICQRGTSLTIQCQVDSQVTMMFWYRQQPGQSLTLIATANQGSEATYESGFVIDKFPISRPNLTFSTLTVSNMSPEDSSIYLCSVEGGTGQVYGYTFGSGTRLTVV.

The V and J genes are TRBV6-4 and TRBJ2-1, with D hard to call. Per the germline V gene, CDR1 is MRHNA and CDR2 is SNTAGT. The CDR3 spans 12 residues. Trimming left V 2 bases short and J 5 bases short, with 4 bases between. The chain's CDR3 is CASSDSHNEQFF. The CDR3 DNA reads as TGTGCCAGCAGTGACAGCCACAATGAGCAGTTCTTC.

This chain connects TRBV2 to TRBJ2-7; a weak D match, TRBD1 (8 bases). Germline-derived CDR1 and CDR2 are SNHLY and FYNNEI. The CDR3 contains 17 residues. V lost 2 bases, J lost 5 bases, and 22 bases lay in between. CDR3 DNA sequence: TGTGCCAGCAGTGAAAACTTCCCGGACAGGGAGGGCCACGAGCAGTACTTC. As protein: CASSENFPDREGHEQYF.

The chain couples TRBV27 to TRBJ2-7, with 11 bases aligning to TRBD2. The CDR3 extends over 17 amino acids. Germline values: CDR1 MNHEY, CDR2 SMNVEV (reference sequence). V shed 6 bases, J shed 1 base, and the junction held 11 bases outside the gene matches. This CDR3 is CASSNLGPSGGSYEQYF. The CDR3 coding sequence is TGTGCCAGCAGCAATCTAGGGCCTAGCGGGGGGTCCTACGAGCAGTACTTC.

The chain carries TRBV12-3 or TRBV12-4 and TRBJ1-2, with 9 bases matching TRBD1. CDR3 length equals 13 residues. With 2 bases clipped from V and 12 bases from J, the junction kept 7 bases outside the gene matches. CDR3 DNA sequence: TGTGCCAGCAGTTTAATTCCGGGACAGGGTAACACCTTC. Amino acid sequence: CASSLIPGQGNTF.

Only a few counts were recorded for this clone. The CDR3: CASSSGQGTEAFF. CDR3 nucleotides: TGCGCCAGCAGCTCTGGACAGGGCACTGAAGCTTTCTTT. This sequence joins TRBV5-1 and TRBJ1-1; TRBD1 aligns across 8 bases. Germline V gene data show CDR1 as SGHRS and CDR2 as YFSETQ. V shed 3 bases and J 4 bases; nucleotides not matched to a gene: 2. CDR3 length: 13 residues.

This chain links TRBV9 with TRBJ1-6; D might be TRBD1 (5 bases). The CDR3 is 15 residues long. CDR1 is SGDLS, CDR2 YYNGEE, per germline. The ends were cut back, 5 bases at V and 6 bases at J, with 15 bases in the middle. The CDR3 DNA reads TGTGCCAGCAGTCAGGGAGGGGAAGGTAATTCACCCCTCCACTTT. The encoded protein is CASSQGGEGNSPLHF. The whole variable domain, remainder taken from reference TRBV9 and TRBJ1-6, is DSGVTQTPKHLITATGQRVTLRCSPRSGDLSVYWYQQSLDQGLQFLIQYYNGEERAKGNILERFSAQQFPDLHSELNLSSLELGDSALYFCASSQGGEGNSPLHFGNGTRLTVT.